This T cell receptor beta chain derives from a study of T cells after yellow fever vaccination. Study-level background: Some fractions had low cell numbers, and these were prepared with SMART-Seq v4 Ultra Low Input.

The V and J ends lost 3 bases and 3 bases respectively, with 3 bases between them. Germline CDR1 is KGHSH and CDR2 is LQKENI. This CDR3 region has 11 residues. TCRdb re-called the 5' RACE reads with MiXCR, one entry per CDR3 protein. The sample gives under 400,000 distinct CDR3 sequences, 9.5% to 15% of which show up once; more than 3% is in the top ten. On this clonotype itself: This may be a read error, as it is one base from a much larger clone.

This sequence originates from a man between 18 and 35 years old who received the YFV17D yellow fever vaccine. The chain carries TRBV18 and TRBJ2-7; no reliable D call. Here the sequenced sample was CD4+ T cells sorted from PBMCs, taken 15 days after the yellow fever booster vaccination. As DNA, the CDR3 is TGTGCCAGCTCACCCGACTACGAGCAGTACTTC. Encoded protein: CASSPDYEQYF.